The 17 T cell receptor beta chains given below trace back to one sample, sequenced in a study of CD8 T cells in ankylosing spondylitis. From the 5' RACE reads, TCRdb called clonotypes with MiXCR, one entry per CDR3 protein. The sample contains roughly 30,000 distinct CDR3 sequences, under 40% of which appear only once. Sequences were obtained from synovial fluid, either unsorted or a sorted T cell fraction (not recorded which). The receptor source for this set is a male donor with ankylosing spondylitis.

The rearrangement joins TRBV30 to TRBJ1-2; the match to TRBD1 covers 8 bases. This CDR3 is built from 16 residues. V trimming: 3 bases; J trimming: 2 bases; junction bases outside the gene matches: 11. Germline V lookup: CDR1 GTSNPN, CDR2 SVGIG (reference sequence). CDR3 loop: CAWSGTGVNDNYGYTF. In DNA, the CDR3 is TGTGCCTGGAGCGGGACAGGAGTTAACGACAACTATGGCTACACCTTC.

This clonotype was found a few times. The chain has TRBV7-9 and TRBJ2-1; 8 bases line up with TRBD1. Per the germline V gene, CDR1 is SEHNR and CDR2 is FQNEAQ (reference sequence). This CDR3 comprises 15 residues. J lost 4 bases, V lost 5 bases, and 7 bases had no gene match. CDR3 amino acids: CASSPRTGTYNEQFF. CDR3 nucleotide sequence: TGTGCCAGCAGCCCCCGGACAGGGACTTACAATGAGCAGTTCTTC. Supplemented by reference TRBV7-9 and TRBJ2-1, the full variable domain reads DTGVSQNPRHKITKRGQNVTFRCDPISEHNRLYWYRQTLGQGPEFLTYFQNEAQLEKSRLLSDRFSAERPKGSFSTLEIQRTEQGDSAMYLCASSPRTGTYNEQFFGPGTRLTVL.

The rearrangement joins TRBV5-1 to TRBJ1-1, with no clear D. Trimming cost V 4 bases and J 8 bases, with 15 bases left between them. The CDR3 totals 13 residues. The germline CDR1 and CDR2 sequences are SGHRS and YFSETQ. CDR3 amino acids: CASSPPNSREAFF. In DNA form, the CDR3 reads TGCGCCAGCAGCCCGCCGAATTCTAGAGAAGCTTTCTTT.

By sample share, this clonotype is medium-sized. The J gene is TRBJ2-2, the V gene TRBV12-3 or TRBV12-4, with 9 bases matching TRBD2. This CDR3 comprises 15 residues. J lost 2 bases, V lost 7 bases, and 5 bases had no gene match. CDR3 sequence (DNA): TGTGCCAGCACTCATAGCGGGAGCAACACCGGGGAGCTGTTTTTT. It translates to CASTHSGSNTGELFF.

The genes are TRBV4-2 and TRBJ2-6; D remains ambiguous. In germline, CDR1 is LGHNA, CDR2 YNFKEQ. This CDR3 contains 16 residues. Trimming took 0 bases from V and 0 from J, leaving 6 bases between them. CDR3 loop: CASSQDQDSGANVLTF. The CDR3 DNA sequence: TGTGCCAGCAGCCAAGATCAGGACTCTGGGGCCAACGTCCTGACTTTC.

This clonotype was seen a handful of times. The chain is built from TRBV6-4 and TRBJ2-1; either TRBD1 or TRBD2 may supply D (5 bases each). Germline V gene sequence: CDR1 MRHNA, CDR2 SNTAGT. The length of the CDR3 is 15 residues. Trimming cost V 0 bases and J 5 bases, with 11 bases left between them. The CDR3 reads CASSDSGEAHNEQFF. Written as DNA, the CDR3 is TGTGCCAGCAGTGACTCGGGGGAAGCCCACAATGAGCAGTTCTTC.

This clonotype was counted ten times or more. V is TRBV14 and J is TRBJ2-7; D is unresolved. There are 13 residues in the CDR3. Germline CDR1 reads SGHDN; CDR2 reads FVKESK. Trimming removed 2 bases from V and 4 bases from J, with 9 bases in between. The CDR3 loop reads CASSQKRDYEQYF. The CDR3 nucleotides are TGTGCCAGCAGCCAAAAGAGAGATTACGAGCAGTACTTC.

On this clonotype: The DNA is omitted, as the CDR3 cannot be located on it reliably, and the CDR3 follows TCRdb's listing. V and J are TRBV7-8 and TRBJ2-2; the table gives TRBD2 as D, unverified against the DNA. Germline V lookup: CDR1 SGHVS, CDR2 FQNEAQ. The CDR3 region is 19 residues in length, termini included. The CDR3 sequence: CASRKGLAGYDSTGELFFF.

This clonotype has just one count. The chain employs TRBV7-6 and TRBJ2-5; the D is unclear. CDR3 size: 12 residues. Germline V gene data show CDR1 as SGHVS and CDR2 as FNYEAQ. Trimming left V 3 bases short and J 4 bases short, with 6 bases between. The CDR3 nucleotides are TGTGCCAGCAGCTTTGACGGAGAGACCCAGTACTTC. This gives the protein CASSFDGETQYF.

The chain recombines TRBV7-9 with TRBJ2-2; D gene uncertain. This CDR3 contains 17 residues. Between the trimmed V and J ends, which lost 1 base and 6 bases, there was a span of 18 bases. Looked up from germline, CDR1 is SEHNR and CDR2 is FQNEAQ (reference sequence). CDR3 in DNA: TGTGCCAGCAGCTTAGAATGGCCAGGCGAGGCCCCCGGGGAGCTGTTTTTT. It encodes CASSLEWPGEAPGELFF.

Only a few counts were recorded for this clonotype. The chain is built from TRBV3-1 and TRBJ1-5, with TRBD1 matching 7 bases. The J segment lost 4 bases and the V segment lost 0 bases, leaving 3 bases of the junction unmatched. Germline V gene sequence: CDR1 LGHDT, CDR2 YNNKEL (reference sequence). This CDR3 has 15 amino acids. The CDR3 DNA is TGTGCCAGCAGCCAAGATGGGGGACAGAATCAGCCCCAGCATTTT. Translating it yields CASSQDGGQNQPQHF.

This clonotype was counted ten times or more. The rearrangement uses TRBV9 and TRBJ2-7; TRBD2 matches 7 bases. In germline, CDR1 is SGDLS, CDR2 YYNGEE. The CDR3 consists of 13 residues. The V gene end was trimmed by 2 bases and the J gene end by 10 bases; junction bases not matched to a gene: 9. In DNA form, the CDR3 reads TGTGCCAGCAGCGTGGGAGGGGAAGGGAGTCAGTACTTC. This sequence encodes CASSVGGEGSQYF.

J is TRBJ2-7 and V is TRBV20-1; 8 bases align to TRBD2. The V gene end was trimmed by 6 bases and the J gene end by 1 base; junction bases not matched to a gene: 8. CDR1 is DFQATT and CDR2 is SNEGSKA in the germline V gene (reference sequence). This CDR3 is 14 amino acids long. The CDR3 here is CSADGTSMSYEQYF. CDR3 nucleotides: TGCAGTGCAGACGGGACTAGTATGTCCTACGAGCAGTACTTC.

The chain couples TRBV29-1 to TRBJ2-7; no clear D gene. With 6 bases removed from V and 3 bases from J, the gap between germline ends came to 6 bases. CDR1 and CDR2 (germline): SQVTM, ANQGSEA. The CDR3 consists of 10 residues. The CDR3 region has the DNA TGCAGCGTGCTGAGCTACGAGCAGTACTTC. This translates into CSVLSYEQYF.

V gene TRBV30 combines with J gene TRBJ2-1; 10 positions match TRBD2. Germline loops: CDR1 GTSNPN, CDR2 SVGIG (reference sequence). V shed 4 bases and J 4 bases; nucleotides not matched to a gene: 7. CDR3 length equals 15 residues. CDR3: CAWKVTSGRYNEQFF. CDR3 sequence (DNA): TGTGCCTGGAAGGTGACTAGCGGGCGGTACAATGAGCAGTTCTTC.

This chain joins TRBV6-1 and TRBJ2-1; D possibly corresponds to TRBD2 (6 bases). Germline values: CDR1 MNHNS, CDR2 SASEGT. The germline V and J ends were trimmed by 6 bases and 8 bases, with 14 bases remaining between them. This CDR3 has 13 residues. The CDR3 sequence: CASRTGSEDEQFF. In DNA, the CDR3 is TGTGCCAGCAGGACCGGGAGCGAGGATGAGCAGTTCTTC.

The genes are TRBV7-2 and TRBJ2-2; D remains ambiguous. Germline assignment: CDR1 SGHTA and CDR2 FQGNSA. Trimming took 0 bases from V and 8 from J, leaving 4 bases between them. The CDR3 totals 12 residues. CDR3 loop: CASSLAPGELFF. The CDR3 bases are TGTGCCAGCAGCTTAGCGCCGGGGGAGCTGTTTTTT.